This TCR beta chain derives from a study of T cells after yellow fever vaccination (dated by TCRdb to about 2019). Context from the whole study: Libraries from fractions with low cell numbers were prepared with the SMART-Seq v4 Ultra Low Input RNA kit. Blood was drawn at multiple timepoints before and after primary and secondary immunization, with bulk PBMC replicates and cell subsets isolated. Two healthy male donors, one aged 18 to 30 and one aged 30 to 40 years, were included in the cohort. To follow T-cell clones before and after primary and booster YFV17D yellow fever vaccination, bulk TCR alpha and beta repertoires were sequenced over time. Results and caveats for the whole study, not just this receptor: Because only a couple of donors were included in the study, the extent to which the findings can be generalized is limited. Compared with the primary T-cell response, the secondary T-cell response was weaker but faster, peaking on day 5 rather than day 15. A small fraction of clonotypes appeared in both the CD4 and CD8 compartments, likely as a result of convergent recombination. Most clones expanded after primary vaccination (96% of CD4 and approximately 90% of CD8) were re-detected after the booster, suggesting that broad memory maintenance occurred. Computational filtering was needed because FACS-sorted repertoires could contain abundant contaminating clonotypes from the bulk population.

What this sample's treatment or condition label stands for: live attenuated yellow fever vaccine strain. At each blood-draw timepoint, two biological replicates of bulk PBMCs were obtained. PBMCs were isolated from peripheral blood using a standard Ficoll-Paque protocol. TriZol was used to extract RNA from bulk PBMCs, CD4 and CD8 fractions, and dextramer-positive and dextramer-negative fractions. This clonotype came up a few times. Its antigen target is currently unknown. Nothing much larger sits one base from this clone, and base qualities are not available. Via the germline V gene (reference sequence), CDR1 is LNHDA and CDR2 SQIVND. V lost 3 bases and J lost 0 bases; the stretch between them is 9 bases long. Counted from cysteine to phenylalanine, this CDR3 has 16 amino acids. Just the 48-base CDR3 DNA is kept, in frame starting at base 1. TCR cDNA was synthesized by 5'RACE template switching, which introduced a universal primer site and unique molecular identifiers. Priming of cDNA synthesis was performed from both the TCR alpha and TCR beta constant segments. Library amplification used two PCR steps, and the second PCR step added sample barcodes and sequencing adapters. Sequencing of libraries was done on Illumina HiSeq 2500 (2x100 bp) or NovaSeq (2x150 bp). The study's own analysis went as follows. MIGEC was used to demultiplex reads and collapse the reads into UMI consensus sequences, and MiXCR was used for V(D)J alignment. Clonotypes responding to the vaccine were identified with edgeR on replicate PBMC samples, with the criteria of FDR below 0.01 and a log2 fold change above 5 up to day 15. Bulk clonotypes were assigned CD4 or CD8 identity according to which sequenced CD4 or CD8 repertoire held them at higher abundance. The public reads were quality trimmed at Q25 with fastp and then assembled into clones with MiXCR by TCRdb, keeping productive beta chains. When rows share a CDR3 protein, they turn into one entry using the most common DNA and genes. These V and J calls originate from TCRdb's pipeline instead of the authors' own analysis. The sample table holds 400,000 or so distinct CDR3 sequences, of which over 5% were seen once. Approximately 16% of the sample comes from the top ten.

Sequenced here: PBMCs, sampled 5 days after the yellow fever booster vaccination. The chain uses TRBV19 and TRBJ1-6; no D gene can be assigned with confidence. The TCR comes from a man between 25 and 39 years old who received the YFV17D yellow fever vaccine. This receptor has the CDR3 CASSISGSSYNSPLHF. The DNA sequence is as follows: TGTGCCAGTAGTATTTCTGGGAGCTCCTATAATTCACCCCTCCACTTT.